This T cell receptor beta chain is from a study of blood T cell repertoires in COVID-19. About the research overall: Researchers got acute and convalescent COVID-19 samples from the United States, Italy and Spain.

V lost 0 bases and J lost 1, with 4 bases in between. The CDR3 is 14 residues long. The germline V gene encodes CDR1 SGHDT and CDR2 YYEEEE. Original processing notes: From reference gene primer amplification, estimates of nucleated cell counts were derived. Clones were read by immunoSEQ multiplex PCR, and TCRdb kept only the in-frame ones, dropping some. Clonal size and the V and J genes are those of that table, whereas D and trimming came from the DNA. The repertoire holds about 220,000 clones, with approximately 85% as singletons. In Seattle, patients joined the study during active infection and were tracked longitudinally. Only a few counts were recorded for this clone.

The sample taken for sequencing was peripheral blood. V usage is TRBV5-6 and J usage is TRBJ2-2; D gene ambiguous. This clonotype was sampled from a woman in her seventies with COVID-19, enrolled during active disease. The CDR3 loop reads CASSLGLNTGELFF. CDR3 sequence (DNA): TGTGCCAGCAGCTTGGGACTGAACACCGGGGAGCTGTTTTTT.